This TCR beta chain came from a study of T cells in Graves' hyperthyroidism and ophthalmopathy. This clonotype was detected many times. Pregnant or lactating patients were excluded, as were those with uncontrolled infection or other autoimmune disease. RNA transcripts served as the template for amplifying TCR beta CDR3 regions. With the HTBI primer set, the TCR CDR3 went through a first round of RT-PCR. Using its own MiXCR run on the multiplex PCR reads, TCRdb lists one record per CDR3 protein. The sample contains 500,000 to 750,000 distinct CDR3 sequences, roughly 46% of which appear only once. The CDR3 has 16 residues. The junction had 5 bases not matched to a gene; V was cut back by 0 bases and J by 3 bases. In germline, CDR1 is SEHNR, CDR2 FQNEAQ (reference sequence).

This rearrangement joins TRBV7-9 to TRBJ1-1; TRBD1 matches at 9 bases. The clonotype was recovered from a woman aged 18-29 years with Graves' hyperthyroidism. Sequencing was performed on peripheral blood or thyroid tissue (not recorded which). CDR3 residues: CASSLAYRDRDTEAFF. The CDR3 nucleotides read TGTGCCAGCAGCTTAGCTTACCGGGACAGGGACACTGAAGCTTTCTTT.